This T cell receptor beta chain was obtained from a study of molecular identifiers for immune sequencing clone quantification. Broader study findings: One cell's worth of spiked Jurkat TCR RNA was reportedly detectable among one million naive cells.

Details on this clonotype: Its antigen remains unknown.

The germline V and J ends were trimmed by 0 bases and 5 bases, with 8 bases remaining between them. This CDR3 has 12 residues. Germline V gene data show CDR1 as GTSNPN and CDR2 as SVGIG (reference sequence). One entry per CDR3 protein, called by TCRdb with MiXCR from the PCR reads. The sample has about 640,000 distinct CDR3 sequences, 15% to 20% seen once; the top ten hold roughly 0.85%. Source material: naive CD8+ T cells from blood, with Jurkat cell RNA spiked in. Subset noted: FACS-sorted CD8+CD4-CCR7+CD45RA+ naive T cells. The rearrangement uses TRBV30 and TRBJ2-7; no clear D. This TCR derives from a human donor in good health. Some libraries in this study had Jurkat cell RNA spiked in. CDR3 protein: CAWSVLDDEQYF. The CDR3 region has the DNA TGTGCCTGGAGTGTACTGGATGACGAGCAGTACTTC.